This T cell receptor (beta chain) was recovered during a study of identical twins. Study results and caveats: Excess sharing between twins was weaker in beta out-of-frame sequences.

The germline V and J ends were trimmed by 2 bases and 3 bases, with 19 bases remaining between them. The CDR3 covers 17 residues. Germline V gene data show CDR1 as MNHEY and CDR2 as SVGAGI. Concerning this clonotype: Its target is unknown.

cDNA molecules carried unique molecular identifiers, and template switching added a universal primer site. TCRdb processed the 5' RACE reads anew with MiXCR; each CDR3 protein has one entry. In the table there are roughly 220,000 distinct CDR3 sequences, approximately 7.1% of which are singletons. There were only healthy Caucasians among the donors. A further study also used this sample, focusing on T cells expressing NK-cell markers.

The source of this sequence is a woman aged 18-30 years in good health. The sample was CD8+ T cells sorted from blood. The chain links TRBV6-5 to TRBJ1-2; D gene uncertain. The CDR3 region is CASSYRVGQVGHYGYTF. The DNA of the CDR3 is TGTGCCAGCAGTTACCGGGTCGGCCAGGTGGGCCACTATGGCTACACCTTC.